Shown below are 14 T cell receptor beta chains from a single sample sequenced in a study of PD-1 blockade in mismatch repair-deficient tumors (dated by TCRdb to about 2017). The sample's time point label, in plain terms: peripheral blood before pembrolizumab. The library was built by means of the immunoSEQ multiplex PCR assay. Drawn from immuneACCESS, this table holds only the in-frame rearrangements with V and J called that TCRdb kept. Clones are partly lost; checked studies trace under half to an unresolved V gene and leave the rest unexplained. A total of about 49,000 clones appear in this sample, around three quarters of them only once. The biggest ten clones account for less than 3.5% of the sample. Sequencing used PBMCs, obtained before pembrolizumab treatment. Source of these receptors: an adult with mismatch repair-deficient cancer.

Only a few counts were recorded for this clone. The rearrangement uses TRBV10-1 and TRBJ1-4, with D perhaps TRBD1 (6 bases). With 3 bases removed from V and 7 bases from J, the gap between germline ends came to 15 bases. CDR3 size: 15 residues. In germline, CDR1 is WNHNN, CDR2 SYGVQD (reference sequence). The CDR3 reads CASSEVRGHGEKLFF. The DNA of the CDR3 is TGCGCCAGCAGTGAAGTCCGGGGGCACGGTGAAAAACTGTTTTTT.

Remarks on this clone: Other DNA sequences in this specimen translate into the identical CDR3. The gene calls are TRBV5-1 and TRBJ1-5; 7 bases match TRBD1. Germline CDR1 and CDR2: SGHRS and YFSETQ. V was pared by 0 bases and J by 7 bases, with 4 bases of the junction left unmatched. This CDR3 has 14 amino acids. The CDR3 loop reads CASSLGQGTQPQHF. In nucleotides, the CDR3 is TGCGCCAGCAGCTTGGGACAGGGAACGCAGCCCCAGCATTTT.

The chain is built from TRBV7-2 and TRBJ2-7, with 15 bases fitting TRBD2. The germline gives CDR1 SGHTA, CDR2 FQGNSA. This CDR3 contains 14 residues. Unmatched junction bases numbered 3, after V lost 5 bases and J lost 7 bases. The CDR3 DNA sequence: TGTGCCAGCAGCCAAGGGACTAGCGGGAGGGAGCAGTACTTC. Its translation: CASSQGTSGREQYF.

This rearrangement joins TRBV19 to TRBJ1-1; no clear D. CDR1 and CDR2 from the germline V gene are LNHDA and SQIVND (reference sequence). The length of the CDR3 is 13 residues. Trimming took 5 bases from V and 4 from J, leaving 11 bases between them. The CDR3 reads CASSGLAGTEAFF. CDR3 DNA sequence: TGTGCCAGTAGTGGACTGGCGGGCACTGAAGCTTTCTTT.

This rearrangement joins TRBV5-1 to TRBJ2-7; TRBD2 agrees at 13 bases. CDR1 SGHRS and CDR2 YFSETQ come from the germline V gene. With V trimmed by 4 bases and J by 4 bases, 5 bases remained unmatched. The CDR3 extends over 15 amino acids. CDR3: CASSPRTSGSYEQYF. CDR3 coding DNA: TGCGCCAGCAGCCCTAGGACTAGCGGGAGTTACGAGCAGTACTTC.

This chain uses TRBV4-3 with TRBJ1-4, with a possible D match to TRBD1 (6 bases). The CDR3 runs 14 residues. Trimming shortened V by 4 bases and J by 5 bases, and 11 bases separated the two germline ends. The V gene's germline CDR1 is LGHNA and CDR2 YSLEER. The CDR3 loop reads CASSRDTSNEKLFF. The CDR3 region has the DNA TGCGCCAGCAGCCGGGACACGTCAAATGAAAAACTGTTTTTT.

V is TRBV18 and J is TRBJ2-1, with D hard to call. V was pared by 2 bases and J by 9 bases, with 8 bases between. CDR3 length equals 12 residues. CDR1 is KGHSH, CDR2 LQKENI, per germline. CDR3 DNA sequence: TGTGCCAGCTCACCATTTCGGGTTGAGCAGTTCTTC. Protein product: CASSPFRVEQFF.

This clone was seen a single time. The chain couples TRBV2 to TRBJ2-5; tentative D call: TRBD1 (5 bases). The CDR3 runs to 11 residues. The V end lost 6 bases, the J end lost 3 bases, and 5 bases lay between the germline ends. Germline V CDR1 and CDR2: SNHLY, FYNNEI. The CDR3 spells CASRTEETQYF. The DNA for the CDR3 is TGTGCCAGCAGGACAGAAGAGACCCAGTACTTC. The full variable domain, with the rest looked up from reference TRBV2 and TRBJ2-5, is EPEVTQTPSHQVTQMGQEVILRCVPISNHLYFYWYRQILGQKVEFLVSFYNNEISEKSEIFDDQFSVERPDGSNFTLKIRSTKLEDSAMYFCASRTEETQYFGPGTRLLVL.

This clone appeared a single time. The chain uses TRBV19 and TRBJ2-1; D not certain. The germline V gene has CDR1 LNHDA and CDR2 SQIVND (reference sequence). The CDR3 is made up of 14 amino acids. Trimming pared 2 bases from V and 0 bases from J, leaving 5 bases between. The CDR3 protein is CASSIQSSYNEQFF. CDR3 in DNA: TGTGCCAGTAGTATACAAAGCTCCTACAATGAGCAGTTCTTC.

The CDR3, as DNA: TGTGCCAGCAGCTTCGGGACAGCTAACTACGAGCAGTACTTC. Encoded protein: CASSFGTANYEQYF. This chain links TRBV5-6 with TRBJ2-7; TRBD1 aligns across 7 bases. The trim removed 2 bases at V and 3 bases at J, leaving 5 bases unmatched. CDR3 length equals 14 residues. Germline V CDR1 and CDR2: SGHDT, YYEEEE.

In DNA form, the CDR3 reads TGTGCCTGTTACTGGCGGGAGGGGGCAGATACGCAGTATTTT. Translating it yields CACYWREGADTQYF. This chain links TRBV30 with TRBJ2-3; 9 nucleotides align to TRBD2. This CDR3 comprises 14 residues. With V trimmed by 6 bases and J by 4 bases, 8 bases remained unmatched. Per germline, CDR1 GTSNPN and CDR2 SVGIG (reference sequence).

The chain joins TRBV13 to TRBJ2-5, with D possibly being TRBD2 (7 bases). Trimming removed 4 bases from V and 4 bases from J, with 19 bases in between. Germline CDR1 reads PRHDT; CDR2 reads FYEKMQ (reference sequence). The CDR3 runs to 16 residues. The CDR3 region is CASSSRGGGPGETQYF. The CDR3 DNA is TGTGCCAGCAGCTCGAGGGGGGGAGGGCCTGGAGAGACCCAGTACTTC.

This clone showed up just a few times. This chain connects TRBV2 to TRBJ1-2, with 9 bases aligning to TRBD1. The CDR3 sequence is 15 residues long. The V and J ends lost 4 bases and 1 base, in that order; junction bases with no gene match: 4. In germline, CDR1 is SNHLY, CDR2 FYNNEI. This CDR3 reads CASSGTGGSNYGYTF. The CDR3 DNA reads as TGTGCCAGCAGTGGTACAGGGGGCAGTAACTATGGCTACACCTTC.

This clone was recorded once. The V and J genes are TRBV11-2 and TRBJ2-7, with 7 nucleotides matching TRBD2. CDR3 size: 17 residues. In germline, CDR1 is SGHAT, CDR2 FQNNGV. The V segment lost 5 bases and the J segment 3 bases; nucleotides outside the gene matches: 16. CDR3 bases: TGTGCCAGCAGCGCCAAGGCTGGGGCTAGCGGATTCTACGAGCAGTACTTC. Translating it yields CASSAKAGASGFYEQYF.